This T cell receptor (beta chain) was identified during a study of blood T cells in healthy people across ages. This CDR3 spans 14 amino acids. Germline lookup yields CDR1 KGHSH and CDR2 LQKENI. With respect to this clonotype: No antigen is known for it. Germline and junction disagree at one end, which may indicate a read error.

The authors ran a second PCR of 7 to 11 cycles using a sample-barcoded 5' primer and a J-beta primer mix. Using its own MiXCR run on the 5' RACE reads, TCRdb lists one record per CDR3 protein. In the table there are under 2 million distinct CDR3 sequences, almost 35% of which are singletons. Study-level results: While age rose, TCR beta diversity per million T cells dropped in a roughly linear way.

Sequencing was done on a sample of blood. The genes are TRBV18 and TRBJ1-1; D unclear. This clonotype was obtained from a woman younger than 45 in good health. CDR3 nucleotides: TGTGCCGGCTCACCCGGTTCAAGTGGTACTGAAGCTTTCTTT. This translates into CAGSPGSSGTEAFF.